This TCR beta chain was found in a study of shared clonotypes between healthy human individuals. The overall study: Aged between 18 and 49, the donors were a couple of women and three men.

The CDR3 consists of 14 residues. V was shortened by 5 bases and J by 5 bases, with 13 bases between the two germline ends. CDR1 is SGHTA, CDR2 FQGNSA, per germline. Deep level was the assay's run setting. Sequenced by immunoSEQ multiplex PCR; TCRdb stores in-frame clones only, minus some. The sample shows about 1.5 million clones, around 98% of them seen only once. This receptor was identified in a young man in good health. The chain links TRBV7-2 to TRBJ2-1; D possibly corresponds to TRBD1 (5 bases). The sequenced material came from naive CD4+ T cells sorted from blood. Subset given: CD45RA+ positively selected. The CDR3 DNA reads as TGTGCCAGCAGCAAACGACAGTTGAACAATGAGCAGTTCTTC. Its protein is CASSKRQLNNEQFF.